This section outlines one TCR beta chain sequence together with its context. What it binds is unknown. The data derive from a study of response to subunit inactivated influenza vaccine. Whole-study results and caveats: It was the authors' suggestion that each seasonal influenza vaccination recruits few new T cells.

TCRdb re-called the RT-PCR reads through MiXCR, storing one row per CDR3 protein. The table has under 950,000 distinct CDR3 sequences, over 20% seen once. Germline V gene lookup returns CDR1 LNHNV and CDR2 YYDKDF (reference sequence). The CDR3 is 14 residues long. The ends were cut back, 3 bases at V and 3 bases at J, with 12 bases in the middle. The chain employs TRBV15 and TRBJ2-7; tentatively, D is TRBD1 (6 bases). The sequencing used PBMCs from blood, collected 4 to 6 days after vaccination. The clonotype was recovered from a man aged 45 to 65 who received an inactivated influenza vaccine. The CDR3 protein is CATSSSQGSYEQYF. The CDR3 DNA is TGTGCCACCAGCAGCTCCCAGGGGAGCTACGAGCAGTACTTC. Full variable domain (remainder filled in from reference TRBV15 and TRBJ2-7): DAMVIQNPRYQVTQFGKPVTLSCSQTLNHNVMYWYQQKSSQAPKLLFHYYDKDFNNEADTPDNFQSRRPNTSFCFLDIRSPGLGDTAMYLCATSSSQGSYEQYFGPGTRLTVT.